Presented here are 13 T cell receptor beta chains from one specimen sequenced in a study of blood T cell repertoires in COVID-19 (TCRdb year 2020). Library preparation used the immunoSEQ multiplex PCR assay. The immuneACCESS repertoire file appears here via TCRdb, limited to in-frame rearrangements. These files lack a portion of the clones; in checked studies, under half of the deficit traces to unresolved V genes, and the cause of the others is not known. For this sample the table gives 290,000 or so clones, of which almost 90% were detected only once. The biggest ten clones account for 3.5% to 4.5% of the sample. The sequenced sample consisted of PBMCs or T cells enriched from blood (not recorded which). These receptors were obtained from a woman younger than 35 with acute COVID-19.

A remark on this clone: The sample contains more than one DNA sequence encoding this CDR3. The chain is built from TRBV19 and TRBJ1-3; no reliable D call. This CDR3 region has 13 residues. V was cut by 5 bases and J by 2 bases, with 7 bases left in between. The germline V gene encodes CDR1 LNHDA and CDR2 SQIVND (reference sequence). CDR3 bases: TGTGCCAGTAGTCGGGGTCCTGGAAACACCATATATTTT. This sequence encodes CASSRGPGNTIYF.

The J gene is TRBJ2-2, the V gene TRBV15, with a tentative D call TRBD2 (5 bases). This CDR3 has 15 amino acids. Trimming removed 1 base from V and 8 bases from J, with 14 bases in between. Germline CDR1 reads LNHNV; CDR2 reads YYDKDF (reference sequence). CDR3 nucleotide sequence: TGTGCCACCAGCAGAGCGGGAAGCGAAGAGGGGGAGCTGTTTTTT. Protein product: CATSRAGSEEGELFF.

The rearrangement uses TRBV28 and TRBJ1-5; D not certain. There are 14 residues in the CDR3. V lost 3 bases and J lost 7, with 13 bases in between. Germline V gives CDR1 MDHEN, CDR2 SYDVKM. The chain's CDR3 is CASSLPGAEQPQHF. The DNA of the CDR3 is TGTGCCAGCAGTTTGCCGGGAGCGGAGCAGCCCCAGCATTTT.

This rearrangement joins TRBV28 to TRBJ1-2; 9 bases fit TRBD1. From germline, CDR1 is MDHEN and CDR2 SYDVKM. The CDR3 loop spans 14 amino acids. Trimming removed 4 bases from V and 8 bases from J; junction bases left unmatched: 8. The chain's CDR3 is CASSYPSGTGGYTF. CDR3 nucleotide sequence: TGTGCCAGCAGTTACCCATCCGGGACAGGGGGCTACACCTTC.

The chain joins TRBV7-3 to TRBJ2-1; D is perhaps TRBD2 (5 bases). This CDR3 spans 13 amino acids. Germline loops: CDR1 SGHTA, CDR2 FQGTGA. Trimming removed 3 bases from V and 7 bases from J, with 10 bases in between. CDR3 in amino acids: CASSFSRENEQFF. CDR3 sequence (DNA): TGTGCCAGCAGCTTTTCGAGGGAGAATGAGCAGTTCTTC.

V usage is TRBV5-8 and J usage is TRBJ1-4; TRBD1 might be the D (6 bases). V was clipped by 0 bases and J by 4 bases, with 13 bases between them. The CDR3 loop spans 16 amino acids. The V gene's germline CDR1 is SGHTS and CDR2 YDEGEE. In DNA form, the CDR3 reads TGTGCCAGCAGCTTGGATCTGACAGGTGTTAATGAAAAACTGTTTTTT. Translated: CASSLDLTGVNEKLFF.

The rearrangement links TRBV9 to TRBJ1-1, with TRBD1 matching 10 bases. The CDR3 covers 15 residues. The V gene's germline CDR1 is SGDLS and CDR2 YYNGEE. J was trimmed by 0 bases and V by 5 bases; bases with no gene match: 4. CDR3 loop: CASSGQGVMNTEAFF. CDR3 nucleotides: TGTGCCAGCAGTGGACAGGGGGTCATGAACACTGAAGCTTTCTTT.

This chain links TRBV19 with TRBJ2-1; 7 nucleotides match TRBD1. Germline V gene data show CDR1 as LNHDA and CDR2 as SQIVND (reference sequence). Trimming at V came to 7 bases and at J to 5 bases, leaving 23 bases not matched to a gene. CDR3 length: 19 residues. CDR3 sequence: CASTPRGRGFRGADNEQFF. The CDR3 DNA follows: TGTGCCAGTACTCCTCGGGGCAGGGGGTTTAGGGGAGCGGACAATGAGCAGTTCTTC.

CDR3 region: CASSYSPLPGADEQFF. The CDR3 coding sequence is TGTGCCAGCAGTTACTCCCCCCTCCCGGGAGCGGACGAGCAGTTCTTC. The chain joins TRBV6-5 to TRBJ2-1; D may be TRBD2 (6 bases). V lost 0 bases and J lost 10, with 19 bases in between. The CDR3 spans 16 residues. Germline V CDR1 and CDR2: MNHEY, SVGAGI.

The V and J genes are TRBV6-5 and TRBJ2-1, with 12 positions matching TRBD2. This CDR3 contains 15 residues. The V segment lost 4 bases and the J segment 8 bases; nucleotides outside the gene matches: 6. Germline V gene lookup returns CDR1 MNHEY and CDR2 SVGAGI. In DNA form, the CDR3 reads TGTGCCAGCAGTTTGGCTAGCGGGAGGGTCGATGAGCAGTTCTTC. Translating gives CASSLASGRVDEQFF.

In DNA form, the CDR3 reads TGTGCCAGCAGTTTACTACGACCGGATGTGCAGTTCTTC. Encoded protein: CASSLLRPDVQFF. This rearrangement joins TRBV6-4 to TRBJ2-1; D remains unclear. The V end was cut by 5 bases, the J end by 12 bases, with 17 bases between. Germline V gene lookup returns CDR1 MRHNA and CDR2 SNTAGT. There are 13 residues in the CDR3.

The rearrangement uses TRBV4-2 and TRBJ2-7; TRBD1 matches 8 bases. V trimming: 1 base; J trimming: 5 bases; junction bases outside the gene matches: 7. CDR3 length: 15 amino acids. CDR1 LGHNA and CDR2 YNFKEQ come from the germline V gene. The CDR3 bases are TGTGCCAGCAGCCAAGGTTCAGGGGGCGTCGACGAGCAGTACTTC. Translating it yields CASSQGSGGVDEQYF.

The rearrangement uses TRBV5-6 and TRBJ2-1; 8 bases agree with TRBD2. Germline V gives CDR1 SGHDT, CDR2 YYEEEE. The CDR3 has 14 amino acids. With V trimmed by 2 bases and J by 10 bases, 8 bases remained unmatched. The CDR3 DNA sequence: TGTGCCAGCAGCTTTCCGGGACTAGGACAAGAGCAGTTCTTC. This sequence encodes CASSFPGLGQEQFF.